This TCR beta chain was obtained from a study of naive and memory T cell subsets (dated by TCRdb to 2015 to 2018). As for the study more broadly: An open-source, UMI-based TCR alpha and beta sequencing pipeline was applied to sorted naive and memory peripheral blood T cell subsets. The functional CMV T cell responses agreed completely with IgG serology results. RNA was DNase-treated and reverse transcribed with TCR constant-region primers, mostly using SuperScript III. Results the study describes overall, beyond this receptor: RNA-based TCR counts may be influenced by expression changes linked to T cell activation and differentiation. The abundance of TCRs followed a power law with an exponent that differed between naive and memory subsets yet stayed consistent across the three individuals. A clonotype was defined as a single alpha or beta chain sequence rather than as a paired alpha/beta receptor. The repertoire findings for the naive and memory subsets could not be validated, as no ground truth was available. Following error correction, more than 95% of naive TCR sequences occurred only once, which made naive abundance distributions much steeper than those of memory subsets. Gini index rose and Shannon and inverse Simpson diversity fell from naive through CM, EM and EMRA in both CD4 and CD8 cells.

Separate amplification of TCR alpha and beta chain libraries was performed from the second PCR step onward. CMV status of each donor was established by measuring IFNgamma production from CD4+ T cells after fresh PBMCs were stimulated overnight with CMV viral lysate. CD4 T cells were positively selected with Miltenyi beads, followed by positive selection of CD8 T cells from the CD4-negative fraction. Cells were stained for CD3, CD4, CD8, CD45RA, CD27 and a live/dead dye and were sorted on a BD Aria II into four subsets based on CD45RA and CD27. Blood was obtained from a few healthy volunteers, and the blood from each volunteer was fractionated into CD4 and CD8 T cells and subsequently into four differentiation subsets. Roughly 130 ml of peripheral blood was collected from each donor, and PBMC were isolated by Ficoll-Paque PLUS density-gradient centrifugation. Sorted cells were lysed in RLT buffer, after which RNA was extracted using a Qiagen RNeasy kit and stored at -80 degrees C.

The sample holds one count of this clonotype. Its specific antigen is unknown. Qualities for individual bases were not recorded, and no much larger clone is one base off. Trimming removed 5 bases from V and 0 bases from J, leaving 11 bases between the germline ends. The cysteine opens and the phenylalanine closes a CDR3 of 14 amino acids. CDR3 DNA only is kept here, 42 bases in frame from base 1. CDR1 and CDR2 are read off the germline V gene as LGHNA and YNFKEQ. Library preparation employed UMI-ligation and nested PCR. The beta constant-region primer consisted of an equimolar mixture of two oligonucleotides that together covered TRBC1 and TRBC2. Four rounds of PCR were used to amplify ligated cDNA, with nested alpha and beta constant-region primers being used together with the SP2 primer. A single-stranded oligonucleotide carrying the SP2 primer and a 12-nucleotide UMI was ligated to the 3' end of the cDNA by T4 RNA ligase 1. The ligation reaction was incubated at 16°C for roughly 18-25 hours. PCR2 was typically performed as a SYBR Green qPCR and was stopped at a predetermined threshold so that over-amplification was prevented. Apart from the first purification, every purification step used Agencourt AMPure XP magnetic beads. Library quantification was done by Qubit, followed by a TapeStation check on which the main peak was expected at around 650 bp. The pooled libraries were sequenced on an Illumina MiSeq using v2 2x251 paired-end kits, which usually yielded about 0.85-2 million reads per sample. Each sample library was pooled at roughly 4.1 nM, and roughly 5-8% PhiX was included to improve cluster recognition. The authors' pipeline ran thus. Decombinator assigned V and J genes to Demultiplexor-processed FASTQ reads by tag matching, allowing a single base-pair mismatch. Collapsinator used UMIs to correct both sequencing errors and frequency errors arising from PCR heterogeneity. CDR3Translator translated TCRs and extracted CDR3s from the conserved cysteine to the FGXG phenylalanine, flagging non-productive sequences. Gini, Shannon entropy and inverse Simpson indices were calculated on repertoires subsampled to equal numbers of UMI-defined TCRs. Power-law fits to clonotype abundance distributions were performed by maximum likelihood within the linear range. When run on a single naive CD8 sample, MIGEC and the pipeline yielded similar UMI counts, similar unique TCR numbers and similar clonal distributions. A set of 7,322 CMV-associated CDR3 sequences, compiled from VDJdb and a published dataset, was used to search the repertoires. The raw public data were reprocessed by TCRdb itself: fastp quality trimming at Q25, MiXCR clonotype calling, in-frame beta chains only. Under each unique CDR3 protein, matching rows form one entry showing the most common genes and DNA. None of the V and J calls come from the authors' own analysis; TCRdb made them. This sample holds roughly 130,000 distinct CDR3 sequences; around 35% were observed only once. The ten largest clones capture approximately 0.88% of the sample.

The receptor was isolated from a human donor in good health. What was sequenced was central memory CD4+ T cells from blood. Reading the label with the study, this specimen's cell subset or site is: central memory, CD45RA- CD27+. This chain joins TRBV4-2 to TRBJ2-7; the D gene is perhaps TRBD1, on 6 matching bases. For the CDR3, the sequence is CASSIDRSSYEQYF. The base sequence is TGTGCCAGCAGCATCGACAGGAGCTCCTACGAGCAGTACTTC.